This record looks at one T cell receptor beta chain sequence and its context. Its specificity is not known. CDR3 length: 12 amino acids. Between the trimmed V and J ends, which lost 1 base and 9 bases, there was a span of 9 bases. Germline loops: CDR1 LGHDT, CDR2 YNNKEL (reference sequence). These data belong to a study of CD4 T cells in relation to SARS-CoV-2 and coronaviruses. Before the COVID-19 pandemic, during about 2010-2018, CD4+ T cells were taken from unexposed donors. Isolation of CD4+ T cells took place after roughly nine days in culture. On days 3 and 7, cultures got half fresh IL-2 medium. Libraries were prepared by immunoSEQ multiplex PCR; TCRdb keeps only in-frame clonotypes and omits some of them. This table has about 21,000 clones, less than 85% appearing once.

Sequencing was carried out using CD4+ T cells from PBMCs, cultured in vitro. The source is a human donor in good health. V gene TRBV3-1 (or the pseudogene TRBV3-2) combines with J gene TRBJ1-2, with D hard to call. The CDR3 DNA reads TGTGCCAGCAGCCAAGTGGAGGGTCGCTACACCTTC. This gives the protein CASSQVEGRYTF.